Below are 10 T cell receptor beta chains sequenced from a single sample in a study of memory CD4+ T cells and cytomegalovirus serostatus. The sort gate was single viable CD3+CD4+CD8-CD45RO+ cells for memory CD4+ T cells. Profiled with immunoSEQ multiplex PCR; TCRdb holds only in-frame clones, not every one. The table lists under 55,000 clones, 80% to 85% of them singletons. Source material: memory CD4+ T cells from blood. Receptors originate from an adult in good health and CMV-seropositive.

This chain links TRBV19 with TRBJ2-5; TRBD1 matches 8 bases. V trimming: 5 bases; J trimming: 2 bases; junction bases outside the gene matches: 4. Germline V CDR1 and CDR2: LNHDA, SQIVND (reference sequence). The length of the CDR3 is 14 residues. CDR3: CASSPDRGQETQYF. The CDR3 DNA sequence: TGTGCCAGTAGTCCAGACAGGGGACAAGAGACCCAGTACTTC. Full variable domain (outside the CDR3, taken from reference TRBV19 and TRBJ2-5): DGGITQSPKYLFRKEGQNVTLSCEQNLNHDAMYWYRQDPGQGLRLIYYSQIVNDFQKGDIAEGYSVSREKKESFPLTVTSAQKNPTAFYLCASSPDRGQETQYFGPGTRLLVL.

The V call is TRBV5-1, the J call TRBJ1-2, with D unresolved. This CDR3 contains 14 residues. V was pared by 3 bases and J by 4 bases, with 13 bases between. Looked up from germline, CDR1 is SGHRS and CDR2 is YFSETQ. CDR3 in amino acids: CASSSGPSVYGYTF. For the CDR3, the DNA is TGCGCCAGCAGCTCCGGGCCCTCTGTCTATGGCTACACCTTC.

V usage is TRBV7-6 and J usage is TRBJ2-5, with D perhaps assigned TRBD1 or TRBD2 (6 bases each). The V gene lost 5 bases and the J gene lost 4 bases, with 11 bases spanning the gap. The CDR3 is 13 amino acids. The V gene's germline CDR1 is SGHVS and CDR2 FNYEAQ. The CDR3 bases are TGTGCCAGCAGCCGAGGGGGGACAGAGACCCAGTACTTC. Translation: CASSRGGTETQYF. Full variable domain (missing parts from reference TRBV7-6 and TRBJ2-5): GAGVSQSPRYKVTKRGQDVALRCDPISGHVSLYWYRQALGQGPEFLTYFNYEAQQDKSGLPNDRFSAERPEGSISTLTIQRTEQRDSAMYRCASSRGGTETQYFGPGTRLLVL.

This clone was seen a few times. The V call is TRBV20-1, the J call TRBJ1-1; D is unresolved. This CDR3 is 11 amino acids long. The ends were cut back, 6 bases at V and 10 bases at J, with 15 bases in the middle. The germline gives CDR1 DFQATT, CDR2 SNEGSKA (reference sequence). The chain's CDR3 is CSASSRLAAFF. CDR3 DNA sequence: TGCAGTGCCTCGTCCCGTTTAGCAGCTTTCTTT.

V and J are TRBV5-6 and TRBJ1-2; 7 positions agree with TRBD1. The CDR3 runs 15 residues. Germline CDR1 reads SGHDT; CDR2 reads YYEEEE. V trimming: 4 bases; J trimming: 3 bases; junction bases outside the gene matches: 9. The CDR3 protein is CASSRRQGRYYGYTF. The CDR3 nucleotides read TGTGCCAGCAGCCGCCGACAGGGCCGGTACTATGGCTACACCTTC.

Written as DNA, the CDR3 is TGTGCCAGCAGTGAAGAATTGAAATCCTACGAGCAGTACTTC. It codes for CASSEELKSYEQYF. J is TRBJ2-7 and V is TRBV6-1; no clear D. This CDR3 spans 14 amino acids. Germline values: CDR1 MNHNS, CDR2 SASEGT. The V and J ends lost 1 base and 1 base respectively, with 8 bases between them.

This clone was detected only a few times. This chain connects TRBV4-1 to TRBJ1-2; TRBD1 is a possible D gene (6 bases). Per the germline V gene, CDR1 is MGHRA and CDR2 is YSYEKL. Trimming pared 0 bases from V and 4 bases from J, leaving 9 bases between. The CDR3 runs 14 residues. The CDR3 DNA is TGCGCCAGCAGCCAAGAGGGACACATCTATGGCTACACCTTC. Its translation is CASSQEGHIYGYTF.

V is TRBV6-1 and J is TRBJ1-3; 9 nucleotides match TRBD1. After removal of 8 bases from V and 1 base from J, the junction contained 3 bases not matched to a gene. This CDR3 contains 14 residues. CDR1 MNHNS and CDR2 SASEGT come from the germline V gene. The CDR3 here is CASGDRASGNTIYF. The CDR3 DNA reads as TGTGCCAGCGGGGACAGGGCTTCTGGAAACACCATATATTTT.

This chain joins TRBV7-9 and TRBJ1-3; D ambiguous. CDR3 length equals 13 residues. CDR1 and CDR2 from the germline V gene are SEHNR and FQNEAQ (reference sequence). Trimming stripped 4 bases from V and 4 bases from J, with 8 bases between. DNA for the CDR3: TGTGCCAGCAGCTCCCCTCCAGGAAACACCATATATTTT. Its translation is CASSSPPGNTIYF.

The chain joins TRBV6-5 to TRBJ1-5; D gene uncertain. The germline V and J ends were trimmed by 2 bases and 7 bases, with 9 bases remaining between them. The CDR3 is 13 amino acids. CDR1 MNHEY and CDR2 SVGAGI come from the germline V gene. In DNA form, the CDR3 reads TGTGCCAGCAGTTACCACATTAGCCAGCCCCAGCATTTT. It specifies CASSYHISQPQHF.